The 30 T cell receptor beta chains below come from one sample, sequenced in a study of blood T cell repertoires in COVID-19. The method was immunoSEQ multiplex PCR; TCRdb's version includes in-frame clones alone and lacks a portion of them. The sample carries about 110,000 clones, approximately 70% recorded once. Sequences were obtained from peripheral blood. These receptors all stem from a woman in her thirties or forties with acute or convalescent COVID-19.

In this sample, this clone turned up a few times. The J gene is TRBJ2-1, the V gene TRBV29-1, with 8 bases fitting TRBD1. Per germline, CDR1 SQVTM and CDR2 ANQGSEA. There are 16 residues in the CDR3. The ends lost 0 bases at V and 2 bases at J; junction bases unmatched: 6. The CDR3 protein is CSVEDPVRGPYNEQFF. DNA of the CDR3: TGCAGCGTTGAAGATCCGGTCAGGGGGCCCTACAATGAGCAGTTCTTC.

This clone was detected only a few times. The genes are TRBV4-1 and TRBJ1-2; 10 bases are a match to TRBD1. Germline CDR1 reads MGHRA; CDR2 reads YSYEKL. The junction had 1 base not matched to a gene; V was cut back by 0 bases and J by 0 bases. The length of the CDR3 is 16 residues. CDR3 sequence (DNA): TGCGCCAGCAGCCAAGAGGGGACAGGGGCTAACTATGGCTACACCTTC. Translating it yields CASSQEGTGANYGYTF.

The genes are TRBV5-4 and TRBJ1-2, with D possibly matching TRBD1 (5 bases). V gave up 2 bases and J gave up 8 bases, with 13 bases separating them. CDR1 is SGHNT, CDR2 YYREEE, per germline (reference sequence). The CDR3 is 13 amino acids. CDR3 bases: TGTGCCAGCAGCTTTCGGGGGGAGGGCGGCTACACCTTC. This encodes CASSFRGEGGYTF. The full variable domain, rest sourced from reference TRBV5-4 and TRBJ1-2, is ETGVTQSPTHLIKTRGQQVTLRCSSQSGHNTVSWYQQALGQGPQFIFQYYREEENGRGNFPPRFSGLQFPNYSSELNVNALELDDSALYLCASSFRGEGGYTFGSGTRLTVV.

The chain links TRBV5-1 to TRBJ1-2; TRBD1 might be the D (5 bases). Germline CDR1 reads SGHRS; CDR2 reads YFSETQ. Trimming took 4 bases from V and 6 from J, leaving 16 bases between them. This CDR3 comprises 14 residues. The CDR3 sequence is CASSLSDGGHGYTF. The CDR3 DNA reads as TGCGCCAGCAGCCTCTCGGACGGGGGTCATGGCTACACCTTC.

The chain couples TRBV7-7 to TRBJ2-5; possible D gene TRBD1, 6 bases. CDR3 length: 14 residues. Trimming pared 1 base from V and 5 bases from J, leaving 11 bases between. Looked up from germline, CDR1 is SSHAT and CDR2 is FNYEAQ (reference sequence). CDR3 sequence reads: CASSLGGHSETQYF. In DNA, the CDR3 is TGTGCCAGCAGCTTAGGGGGACATTCGGAGACCCAGTACTTC. Variable domain in full (rest from reference TRBV7-7 and TRBJ2-5): GAGVSQSPRYKVTKRGQDVTLRCDPISSHATLYWYQQALGQGPEFLTYFNYEAQPDKSGLPSDRFSAERPEGSISTLTIQRTEQRDSAMYRCASSLGGHSETQYFGPGTRLLVL.

The rearrangement links TRBV10-3 to TRBJ2-5, with 9 bases fitting TRBD1. With 5 bases clipped from V and 4 bases from J, the junction kept 5 bases outside the gene matches. Germline loops: CDR1 ENHRY, CDR2 SYGVKD. The CDR3 sequence is 14 residues long. The CDR3, as DNA: TGTGCCATCAGTAAGGGACAGGGATCAGAGACCCAGTACTTC. This encodes CAISKGQGSETQYF.

This clone was seen a handful of times. The chain recombines TRBV4-2 with TRBJ1-2; D possibly corresponds to TRBD1 (5 bases). In germline, CDR1 is LGHNA, CDR2 YNFKEQ. The CDR3 runs to 15 residues. Trimming stripped 0 bases from V and 4 bases from J, with 12 bases between. CDR3 region: CASSQDPTVLYGYTF. CDR3 coding DNA: TGTGCCAGCAGCCAAGACCCGACAGTCCTCTATGGCTACACCTTC.

The V call is TRBV6-5, the J call TRBJ1-6; D is unresolved. Between the trimmed V and J ends, which lost 6 bases and 8 bases, there was a span of 17 bases. Germline V gene sequence: CDR1 MNHEY, CDR2 SVGAGI. This CDR3 is 15 amino acids long. The chain's CDR3 is CASRFIPEAHSPLHF. CDR3 coding DNA: TGTGCCAGCAGATTCATCCCAGAGGCCCATTCACCCCTCCACTTT.

V usage is TRBV7-3 and J usage is TRBJ2-2; maybe TRBD1 (6 bases). This CDR3 has 15 residues. Germline CDR1 reads SGHTA; CDR2 reads FQGTGA. Trimming removed 0 bases at V and 5 bases at J, with 10 bases between. CDR3 coding DNA: TGTGCCAGCAGCTTAACCGCACAGGGAACCGGGGAGCTGTTTTTT. Residues: CASSLTAQGTGELFF.

The chain has TRBV7-2 and TRBJ2-1; 9 nucleotides match TRBD2. The CDR3 runs 15 residues. Germline V lookup: CDR1 SGHTA, CDR2 FQGNSA. The V gene end was trimmed by 6 bases and the J gene end by 10 bases; junction bases not matched to a gene: 13. The CDR3 loop reads CASRGASGVPGEQFF. The CDR3 DNA is TGTGCCAGCAGAGGGGCTAGCGGGGTCCCTGGGGAGCAGTTCTTC.

The rearrangement uses TRBV11-2 and TRBJ2-5, with 8 bases aligning to TRBD2. The CDR3 loop spans 15 amino acids. After removal of 2 bases from V and 4 bases from J, the junction contained 6 bases not matched to a gene. Per germline, CDR1 SGHAT and CDR2 FQNNGV. The CDR3, as DNA: TGTGCCAGCAGCTTATCCAACGGGGGGGCAGAGACCCAGTACTTC. It is translated as CASSLSNGGAETQYF.

The V gene is TRBV7-2, the J gene TRBJ2-1, with D perhaps TRBD2 (7 bases). Trimming stripped 5 bases from V and 5 bases from J, with 16 bases between. Per germline, CDR1 SGHTA and CDR2 FQGNSA. This CDR3 spans 15 amino acids. As DNA, the CDR3 is TGTGCCAGCAGCCCCTGGGCGGGGGCCAACAATGAGCAGTTCTTC. Residues: CASSPWAGANNEQFF. Supplemented by reference TRBV7-2 and TRBJ2-1, the full variable domain reads GAGVSQSPSNKVTEKGKDVELRCDPISGHTALYWYRQSLGQGLEFLIYFQGNSAPDKSGLPSDRFSAERTGGSVSTLTIQRTQQEDSAVYLCASSPWAGANNEQFFGPGTRLTVL.

The chain uses TRBV28 and TRBJ1-5; D might be TRBD1 (6 bases). Trimming removed 4 bases from V and 0 bases from J, with 13 bases in between. Per germline, CDR1 MDHEN and CDR2 SYDVKM. The CDR3 runs to 16 residues. CDR3 protein: CASSSPGQYSNQPQHF. CDR3 DNA sequence: TGTGCCAGCAGTTCCCCAGGACAGTATAGCAATCAGCCCCAGCATTTT.

The gene calls are TRBV5-6 and TRBJ2-3, with 12 bases matching TRBD2. The J segment lost 5 bases and the V segment lost 4 bases, leaving 8 bases of the junction unmatched. Germline lookup yields CDR1 SGHDT and CDR2 YYEEEE. This CDR3 region has 16 residues. The CDR3 here is CASSILAGGPGDTQYF. CDR3 nucleotides: TGTGCCAGCAGCATTCTAGCGGGGGGGCCCGGAGATACGCAGTATTTT. Full variable domain (remainder filled in from reference TRBV5-6 and TRBJ2-3): DAGVTQSPTHLIKTRGQQVTLRCSPKSGHDTVSWYQQALGQGPQFIFQYYEEEERQRGNFPDRFSGHQFPNYSSELNVNALLLGDSALYLCASSILAGGPGDTQYFGPGTRLTVL.

CDR3 in DNA: TGTGCCTGGGGACAGGGGGCAAATCAGCCCCAGCATTTT. It translates to CAWGQGANQPQHF. This chain links TRBV30 with TRBJ1-5; 11 nucleotides match TRBD1. This CDR3 contains 13 residues. Trimming took 5 bases from V and 4 from J; bases not matched to a gene: 1. The V gene's germline CDR1 is GTSNPN and CDR2 SVGIG (reference sequence).

The chain recombines TRBV28 with TRBJ2-7, with TRBD1 matching 8 bases. The CDR3 covers 15 residues. The junction had 11 bases not matched to a gene; V was cut back by 5 bases and J by 5 bases. From germline, CDR1 is MDHEN and CDR2 SYDVKM. In DNA form, the CDR3 reads TGTGCCAGCAGTGCAGCCACAGGGGGGTGGGACGAGCAGTACTTC. Its protein is CASSAATGGWDEQYF. Variable domain in full (rest from reference TRBV28 and TRBJ2-7): DVKVTQSSRYLVKRTGEKVFLECVQDMDHENMFWYRQDPGLGLRLIYFSYDVKMKEKGDIPEGYSVSREKKERFSLILESASTNQTSMYLCASSAATGGWDEQYFGPGTRLTVT.

The rearrangement links TRBV3-1 (or the pseudogene TRBV3-2) to TRBJ2-7; no definite D call. The V gene's germline CDR1 is LGHDT and CDR2 YNNKEL (reference sequence). This CDR3 region has 12 residues. V lost 10 bases to trimming and J lost 7 bases, with 17 bases between them. CDR3 protein: CANGQPSGEQYF. CDR3 bases: TGTGCCAATGGGCAGCCCTCTGGGGAGCAGTACTTC.

The rearrangement links TRBV5-4 to TRBJ2-5; 8 bases agree with TRBD2. CDR3 length: 17 amino acids. The germline CDR1 and CDR2 sequences are SGHNT and YYREEE (reference sequence). The ends lost 4 bases at V and 1 base at J; junction bases unmatched: 12. CDR3 region: CASSPGGGGGTQETQYF. The CDR3 bases are TGTGCCAGCAGCCCGGGGGGGGGCGGGGGGACCCAAGAGACCCAGTACTTC. The full variable domain, with the rest looked up from reference TRBV5-4 and TRBJ2-5, is ETGVTQSPTHLIKTRGQQVTLRCSSQSGHNTVSWYQQALGQGPQFIFQYYREEENGRGNFPPRFSGLQFPNYSSELNVNALELDDSALYLCASSPGGGGGTQETQYFGPGTRLLVL.

The rearrangement uses TRBV12-3 or TRBV12-4 and TRBJ1-1; no reliable D call. V gave up 3 bases and J gave up 0 bases, with 5 bases separating them. This CDR3 comprises 13 residues. In DNA form, the CDR3 reads TGTGCCAGCAGTTTTATTCTGAACACTGAAGCTTTCTTT. Its protein is CASSFILNTEAFF.

This chain joins TRBV9 and TRBJ2-7; TRBD2 is a possible D gene (6 bases). Trimming pared 4 bases from V and 4 bases from J, leaving 21 bases between. The CDR3 loop spans 16 amino acids. CDR1 and CDR2 from the germline V gene are SGDLS and YYNGEE. The CDR3 region is CASSSRDSQMNYEQYF. The CDR3, as DNA: TGTGCCAGCAGCAGCCGGGACTCCCAGATGAATTACGAGCAGTACTTC.

J is TRBJ1-2 and V is TRBV6-6; D gene unclear. V lost 6 bases and J 5 bases, leaving 16 bases between the germline ends. Germline CDR1 and CDR2: MNHNY and SVGAGI (reference sequence). The CDR3 loop spans 14 amino acids. CDR3 sequence reads: CASSRRPHIYGYTF. CDR3 DNA: TGTGCCAGCAGCCGGAGACCCCACATTTATGGCTACACCTTC.

This rearrangement joins TRBV2 to TRBJ2-1, with 8 bases matching TRBD2. This CDR3 region has 15 residues. Trimming took 4 bases from V and 5 from J; bases not matched to a gene: 7. Germline V gives CDR1 SNHLY, CDR2 FYNNEI. For the CDR3, the DNA is TGTGCCAGCAGTGCCGGCGGGGGGCCAAACAATGAGCAGTTCTTC. Its translation is CASSAGGGPNNEQFF.

The chain recombines TRBV5-6 with TRBJ1-2; D not certain. This CDR3 region has 13 residues. V was shortened by 4 bases and J by 8 bases, with 15 bases between the two germline ends. CDR1 and CDR2 from the germline V gene are SGHDT and YYEEEE. CDR3 sequence reads: CASSRNIPQGYTF. The CDR3 DNA reads TGTGCCAGCAGCCGAAACATCCCCCAGGGCTACACCTTC.

This clone was recorded a few times. This chain joins TRBV24-1 and TRBJ1-1; 8 bases map to TRBD1. Germline CDR1 reads KGHDR; CDR2 reads SFDVKD. This CDR3 region has 15 residues. The ends lost 9 bases at V and 6 bases at J; junction bases unmatched: 14. The CDR3 is CATRDRTGSVAEAFF. For the CDR3, the DNA is TGTGCCACCCGGGACAGGACAGGGAGTGTCGCTGAAGCTTTCTTT.

The V gene is TRBV2, the J gene TRBJ1-1, with D possibly being TRBD1 (6 bases). CDR1 SNHLY and CDR2 FYNNEI come from the germline V gene. The V gene lost 6 bases and the J gene lost 4 bases, with 18 bases spanning the gap. This CDR3 region has 15 residues. In DNA form, the CDR3 reads TGTGCCAGCAGAAATCAGGGGTCTGGGGGCACTGAAGCTTTCTTT. Its protein product is CASRNQGSGGTEAFF.

V gene TRBV6-6 combines with J gene TRBJ2-2, with D possibly matching TRBD1 (5 bases). The CDR3 contains 11 residues. With 10 bases removed from V and 7 bases from J, the gap between germline ends came to 10 bases. Germline V gives CDR1 MNHNY, CDR2 SVGAGI (reference sequence). This CDR3 reads CATFRGGELFF. The CDR3 bases are TGTGCCACCTTTAGGGGCGGGGAGCTGTTTTTT.

The chain employs TRBV5-1 and TRBJ1-2; 7 nucleotides match TRBD1. This CDR3 has 15 amino acids. V trimming: 0 bases; J trimming: 7 bases; junction bases outside the gene matches: 9. The germline gives CDR1 SGHRS, CDR2 YFSETQ. CDR3 sequence reads: CASSLDRGSTTGYTF. The CDR3, as DNA: TGCGCCAGCAGCTTGGACAGGGGTAGCACCACTGGCTACACCTTC.

V and J are TRBV5-6 and TRBJ2-5; D perhaps matches TRBD1 (5 bases). Trimming stripped 2 bases from V and 1 base from J, with 9 bases between. This CDR3 has 14 amino acids. In germline, CDR1 is SGHDT, CDR2 YYEEEE. CDR3 nucleotides: TGTGCCAGCAGCTTCCGTCAGGGCCAAGAGACCCAGTACTTC. Protein sequence: CASSFRQGQETQYF.

The chain uses TRBV5-5 and TRBJ2-3; the D gene is possibly TRBD1 (6 bases). The CDR3 runs 15 residues. Per germline, CDR1 SGHKS and CDR2 YYEKEE (reference sequence). V was trimmed by 7 bases and J by 5 bases, leaving 20 bases between them. The CDR3 loop reads CASQLQGNGVDTQYF. The CDR3 coding sequence is TGTGCCAGCCAACTACAGGGTAACGGGGTAGATACGCAGTATTTT.

V usage is TRBV5-1 and J usage is TRBJ2-7; D call uncertain. The germline V gene encodes CDR1 SGHRS and CDR2 YFSETQ. The length of the CDR3 is 15 residues. The germline V and J ends were trimmed by 1 base and 0 bases, with 11 bases remaining between them. CDR3 in amino acids: CASSLLAASSYEQYF. The DNA for the CDR3 is TGCGCCAGCAGCTTGTTGGCCGCCAGCTCCTACGAGCAGTACTTC.